This passage covers 30 T cell receptor beta chains from one sample sequenced in a study of T cell responses to AZD1222 COVID-19 vaccine. TCRdb's copy holds only in-frame clones and misses some; the assay was immunoSEQ multiplex PCR. The sample records about 120,000 clones, about 93% being singletons. The input for sequencing was peripheral blood, taken 28 days after the second AZD1222 dose. The receptor set was obtained from an adult who received the AZD1222 COVID-19 vaccine.

The chain employs TRBV11-2 and TRBJ2-7, with TRBD2 matching over 11 bases. Germline loops: CDR1 SGHAT, CDR2 FQNNGV. Trimming took 5 bases from V and 2 from J; bases not matched to a gene: 5. CDR3 size: 15 residues. This chain's CDR3 is CASSPGLAAPYEQYF. The CDR3 bases are TGTGCCAGCAGCCCGGGACTAGCGGCCCCCTACGAGCAGTACTTC.

This chain joins TRBV16 and TRBJ2-7; weak D call: TRBD2 (6 bases). V was clipped by 0 bases and J by 6 bases, with 15 bases between them. The CDR3 has 15 residues. The germline V gene encodes CDR1 KGHSY and CDR2 FQNENV. The CDR3 loop reads CASSQSGQGGGEQYF. In DNA, the CDR3 is TGTGCCAGCAGCCAATCTGGTCAGGGAGGAGGCGAGCAGTACTTC.

There are a few counts of this clone. This chain connects TRBV9 to TRBJ1-6; D unresolved. The germline gives CDR1 SGDLS, CDR2 YYNGEE. Trimming removed 5 bases at V and 11 bases at J, with 14 bases between. The CDR3 totals 13 residues. CDR3 residues: CASSEQAGAPLHF. DNA for the CDR3: TGTGCCAGCAGTGAGCAGGCTGGGGCACCCCTCCACTTT.

This chain connects TRBV6-5 to TRBJ2-3; tentative D call: TRBD2 (7 bases). Trimming took off 6 bases at V and 1 base at J, with 14 bases between the two ends. CDR3 length: 15 amino acids. Germline V gene sequence: CDR1 MNHEY, CDR2 SVGAGI. The DNA for the CDR3 is TGTGCCAGCAGCCTACGGGGGGCTGGCACAGATACGCAGTATTTT. It specifies CASSLRGAGTDTQYF.

The chain recombines TRBV4-3 with TRBJ2-3; D unclear. Trimming left V 1 base short and J 8 bases short, with 13 bases between. The CDR3 spans 14 residues. Germline assignment: CDR1 LGHNA and CDR2 YSLEER. The CDR3 sequence is CASSQGTFWGTQYF. The CDR3, as DNA: TGCGCCAGCAGCCAAGGAACGTTTTGGGGTACGCAGTATTTT.

This sequence joins TRBV7-6 and TRBJ2-3, with no clear D. This CDR3 has 15 amino acids. The germline V gene has CDR1 SGHVS and CDR2 FNYEAQ. V lost 1 base, J lost 0 bases, and 8 bases lay in between. The CDR3 coding sequence is TGTGCCAGCAGCTTAGGGGCAGTGAGCACAGATACGCAGTATTTT. Protein: CASSLGAVSTDTQYF. Full variable domain (outside the CDR3, taken from reference TRBV7-6 and TRBJ2-3): GAGVSQSPRYKVTKRGQDVALRCDPISGHVSLYWYRQALGQGPEFLTYFNYEAQQDKSGLPNDRFSAERPEGSISTLTIQRTEQRDSAMYRCASSLGAVSTDTQYFGPGTRLTVL.

The chain employs TRBV5-1 and TRBJ2-3; unclear D gene. V was clipped by 4 bases and J by 4 bases, with 10 bases between them. This CDR3 comprises 13 residues. Looked up from germline, CDR1 is SGHRS and CDR2 is YFSETQ. CDR3 sequence: CASSTALADTQYF. The CDR3, as DNA: TGCGCCAGCAGCACAGCTTTGGCAGATACGCAGTATTTT.

The chain has TRBV9 and TRBJ1-3; unclear D gene. V was trimmed by 4 bases and J by 0 bases, leaving 14 bases between them. The CDR3 loop spans 16 amino acids. CDR1 and CDR2 from the germline V gene are SGDLS and YYNGEE. CDR3 bases: TGTGCCAGCAGCCTAGGGCAGAGCTACTCTGGAAACACCATATATTTT. Its protein product is CASSLGQSYSGNTIYF.

V usage is TRBV4-1 and J usage is TRBJ1-5; possible D gene TRBD1, 5 bases. Germline V gene lookup returns CDR1 MGHRA and CDR2 YSYEKL. The CDR3 consists of 17 residues. V was pared by 4 bases and J by 6 bases, with 22 bases between. CDR3: CASSPSPRLEGSQPQHF. For the CDR3, the DNA is TGCGCCAGCAGCCCCTCCCCCAGGTTGGAGGGGAGTCAGCCCCAGCATTTT.

The chain links TRBV3-1 (or the pseudogene TRBV3-2) to TRBJ2-1, with 10 bases matching TRBD2. The CDR3 spans 15 residues. CDR1 is LGHDT, CDR2 YNNKEL, per germline (reference sequence). The junction had 4 bases not matched to a gene; V was cut back by 3 bases and J by 5 bases. CDR3 DNA: TGTGCCAGCAGCCAGCTAGCGGGGGAGAACAATGAGCAGTTCTTC. Protein product: CASSQLAGENNEQFF.

The V gene is TRBV2, the J gene TRBJ1-2, with a tentative D call TRBD1 (6 bases). This CDR3 has 14 amino acids. V was shortened by 6 bases and J by 3 bases, with 14 bases between the two germline ends. Germline V gene data show CDR1 as SNHLY and CDR2 as FYNNEI. The CDR3 loop is CASRDQTGYYGYTF. The CDR3, as DNA: TGTGCCAGCAGGGACCAAACAGGGTACTATGGCTACACCTTC.

This rearrangement joins TRBV4-1 to TRBJ2-7; 8 bases match TRBD1. The length of the CDR3 is 15 residues. Unmatched junction bases numbered 8, after V lost 4 bases and J lost 3 bases. The germline gives CDR1 MGHRA, CDR2 YSYEKL. CDR3 protein: CASSRVQGGDYEQYF. The CDR3 nucleotides are TGCGCCAGCAGCCGAGTACAGGGGGGAGACTACGAGCAGTACTTC.

V usage is TRBV6-2 or TRBV6-3 and J usage is TRBJ1-1; 7 positions agree with TRBD1. Germline CDR1 is MNHEY and CDR2 is SVGEGT. This CDR3 has 15 residues. V shed 6 bases and J 5 bases; nucleotides not matched to a gene: 12. The CDR3 protein is CASSPKKGALTEAFF. Here the CDR3 DNA reads TGTGCCAGCAGCCCAAAAAAGGGGGCTCTTACTGAAGCTTTCTTT.

The CDR3 loop is CASSADTGGAGTDTQYF. CDR3 nucleotides: TGTGCCAGCAGCGCCGACACAGGGGGCGCGGGCACAGATACGCAGTATTTT. V usage is TRBV9 and J usage is TRBJ2-3; TRBD1 aligns across 9 bases. The germline CDR1 and CDR2 sequences are SGDLS and YYNGEE. This CDR3 is 17 amino acids long. V was clipped by 3 bases and J by 1 base; unmatched bases: 9.

The V call is TRBV29-1, the J call TRBJ2-7; D is uncertain. Deletions cut 0 bases from V and 3 bases from J, with 3 bases between. The germline V gene has CDR1 SQVTM and CDR2 ANQGSEA. The CDR3 is 11 residues long. CDR3 sequence reads: CSVEENYEQYF. CDR3 sequence (DNA): TGCAGCGTTGAAGAAAACTACGAGCAGTACTTC.

V is TRBV4-2 and J is TRBJ1-2; 10 bases align to TRBD1. This CDR3 region has 15 residues. Trimming removed 6 bases from V and 4 bases from J; junction bases left unmatched: 8. Germline values: CDR1 LGHNA, CDR2 YNFKEQ. CDR3 nucleotide sequence: TGTGCCAGCAGAACGGACAGGGGGGGGTCCTATGGCTACACCTTC. Residues: CASRTDRGGSYGYTF.

This clone was detected once. The DNA of the CDR3 is TGTGCCAGCAGCTTAGCGCTGCAGGAGACCCAGTACTTC. Encoded protein: CASSLALQETQYF. The genes are TRBV7-2 and TRBJ2-5; D remains unclear. Looked up from germline, CDR1 is SGHTA and CDR2 is FQGNSA. The V end was cut by 0 bases, the J end by 5 bases, with 7 bases between. The CDR3 contains 13 residues. Looking up the rest from reference TRBV7-2 and TRBJ2-5 gives the full variable domain: GAGVSQSPSNKVTEKGKDVELRCDPISGHTALYWYRQSLGQGLEFLIYFQGNSAPDKSGLPSDRFSAERTGGSVSTLTIQRTQQEDSAVYLCASSLALQETQYFGPGTRLLVL.

The chain joins TRBV29-1 to TRBJ2-2; D uncertain. V was cut by 0 bases and J by 4 bases, with 6 bases left in between. The CDR3 extends over 13 amino acids. CDR1 SQVTM and CDR2 ANQGSEA come from the germline V gene. CDR3 amino acids: CSVEDVGTGELFF. Written as DNA, the CDR3 is TGCAGCGTTGAAGATGTAGGCACCGGGGAGCTGTTTTTT.

The V gene is TRBV18, the J gene TRBJ2-1; 9 bases match TRBD1. V lost 5 bases, J lost 6 bases, and 5 bases stayed unmatched. The CDR3 loop spans 14 amino acids. The germline V gene has CDR1 KGHSH and CDR2 LQKENI. DNA of the CDR3: TGTGCCAGCTCAGGGGACAGGGTTGTCAATGAGCAGTTCTTC. Amino acids: CASSGDRVVNEQFF.

CDR3: CASSLQVAYEQYF. In DNA, the CDR3 is TGTGCCAGCTCCTTACAGGTTGCCTACGAGCAGTACTTC. The gene calls are TRBV11-2 and TRBJ2-7; perhaps TRBD1 as D (5 bases). Germline V gives CDR1 SGHAT, CDR2 FQNNGV. Deletions cut 8 bases from V and 2 bases from J, with 13 bases between. There are 13 residues in the CDR3.

The gene calls are TRBV6-5 and TRBJ2-3, with 12 bases matching TRBD2. The CDR3 is 16 residues long. Germline V lookup: CDR1 MNHEY, CDR2 SVGAGI. Unmatched junction bases numbered 3, after V lost 2 bases and J lost 3 bases. CDR3 coding DNA: TGTGCCAGCAGTTACCAGGGACTAGCGGGTACAGATACGCAGTATTTT. This sequence encodes CASSYQGLAGTDTQYF.

The gene calls are TRBV12-3 or TRBV12-4 and TRBJ2-5, with D perhaps TRBD2 (6 bases). The ends were cut back, 7 bases at V and 4 bases at J, with 10 bases in the middle. The CDR3 runs 12 residues. This CDR3 is CASTSVGETQYF. The DNA for the CDR3 is TGTGCCAGCACTAGCGTTGGAGAGACCCAGTACTTC.

The J gene is TRBJ1-5, the V gene TRBV29-1; D is possibly TRBD1 (6 bases). Germline assignment: CDR1 SQVTM and CDR2 ANQGSEA. The CDR3 is 13 amino acids. The germline V and J ends were trimmed by 4 bases and 2 bases, with 9 bases remaining between them. CDR3 bases: TGCAGCGTTGGGGGACAAGGCAATCAGCCCCAGCATTTT. It specifies CSVGGQGNQPQHF.

The chain links TRBV6-5 to TRBJ1-1; the D is unclear. The germline CDR1 and CDR2 sequences are MNHEY and SVGAGI. V lost 6 bases to trimming and J lost 2 bases, with 13 bases between them. This CDR3 is built from 14 residues. CDR3 residues: CASRRWAGNTEAFF. As DNA, the CDR3 is TGTGCCAGCAGACGCTGGGCTGGCAACACTGAAGCTTTCTTT.

CDR3 region: CASSFSSEIYGYTF. As DNA, the CDR3 is TGCGCCAGCAGTTTTTCTTCGGAGATCTATGGCTACACCTTC. The V call is TRBV5-1, the J call TRBJ1-2; D gene uncertain. The germline CDR1 and CDR2 sequences are SGHRS and YFSETQ. V was clipped by 5 bases and J by 4 bases, with 15 bases between them. This CDR3 has 14 amino acids. The variable domain in full, completed from reference TRBV5-1 and TRBJ1-2, reads KAGVTQTPRYLIKTRGQQVTLSCSPISGHRSVSWYQQTPGQGLQFLFEYFSETQRNKGNFPGRFSGRQFSNSRSEMNVSTLELGDSALYLCASSFSSEIYGYTFGSGTRLTVV.

This sequence joins TRBV29-1 and TRBJ1-2; D is undetermined. The V end lost 8 bases, the J end lost 4 bases, and 14 bases lay between the germline ends. CDR3 size: 12 residues. CDR1 and CDR2 from the germline V gene are SQVTM and ANQGSEA. CDR3 in amino acids: CSFFSGGYGYTF. The CDR3 DNA follows: TGCAGCTTTTTCTCGGGAGGCTATGGCTACACCTTC. The full variable domain, in which reference TRBV29-1 and TRBJ1-2 provide the parts outside the CDR3, is SAVISQKPSRDICQRGTSLTIQCQVDSQVTMMFWYRQQPGQSLTLIATANQGSEATYESGFVIDKFPISRPNLTFSTLTVSNMSPEDSSIYLCSFFSGGYGYTFGSGTRLTVV.

The V and J genes are TRBV18 and TRBJ1-2, with D hard to call. Trimming took off 5 bases at V and 8 bases at J, with 18 bases between the two ends. The CDR3 is 14 residues long. Germline V lookup: CDR1 KGHSH, CDR2 LQKENI. The CDR3 DNA is TGTGCCAGCTCAGCGGGTACAGATATCTGGGGCTACACCTTC. Its translation is CASSAGTDIWGYTF.

The chain carries TRBV19 and TRBJ2-7; 11 bases agree with TRBD2. With 5 bases clipped from V and 2 bases from J, the junction kept 2 bases outside the gene matches. The CDR3 runs 14 residues. Germline CDR1 is LNHDA and CDR2 is SQIVND (reference sequence). The CDR3 loop is CASSGTSGPYEQYF. DNA for the CDR3: TGTGCCAGTAGTGGGACTAGCGGCCCCTACGAGCAGTACTTC.

V usage is TRBV6-5 and J usage is TRBJ2-7, with D tentatively TRBD1 or TRBD2 (6 bases each). This CDR3 has 15 residues. Trimming took off 6 bases at V and 6 bases at J, with 21 bases between the two ends. Germline CDR1 reads MNHEY; CDR2 reads SVGAGI. The CDR3 loop is CASSSAGLGGGEQYF. As DNA, the CDR3 is TGTGCCAGCAGCTCGGCGGGTCTCGGGGGCGGCGAGCAGTACTTC.

The V gene is TRBV7-9, the J gene TRBJ1-5; 8 bases fit TRBD1. CDR1 and CDR2 from the germline V gene are SEHNR and FQNEAQ (reference sequence). The CDR3 length is 16 residues. The V gene end was trimmed by 3 bases and the J gene end by 5 bases; junction bases not matched to a gene: 9. Written as DNA, the CDR3 is TGTGCCAGCAGCTTGGGGACAGGACGTATCGATCAGCCCCAGCATTTT. Its protein product is CASSLGTGRIDQPQHF.